Presented here are 18 T cell receptor beta chains from one specimen sequenced in a study of shared clonotypes between healthy human individuals. Only in-frame clones appear in the TCRdb table, and some are missing; sequencing was by immunoSEQ multiplex PCR. The sample carries hundreds of thousands of clones, about 96% recorded once. Sequences were obtained from naive CD4+ T cells sorted from blood. Subset denoted: CD45RA+ positively selected. The receptors stem from a woman aged 25-40 years in good health.

The V and J genes are TRBV6-1 and TRBJ1-1; TRBD1 is a possible D gene (5 bases). Trimming took 2 bases from V and 5 from J, leaving 12 bases between them. CDR1 and CDR2 (germline): MNHNS, SASEGT. This CDR3 is built from 14 residues. CDR3 bases: TGTGCCAGCAGTGAACAGGGCTTAGGAACTGAAGCTTTCTTT. Its translation is CASSEQGLGTEAFF.

This chain links TRBV5-1 with TRBJ1-4; no clear D gene. The ends were cut back, 4 bases at V and 4 bases at J, with 8 bases in the middle. This CDR3 has 13 residues. Looked up from germline, CDR1 is SGHRS and CDR2 is YFSETQ. The CDR3 coding sequence is TGCGCCAGCAGCGGCATGAGTAATGAAAAACTGTTTTTT. Translation: CASSGMSNEKLFF. The whole variable domain, remainder taken from reference TRBV5-1 and TRBJ1-4, is KAGVTQTPRYLIKTRGQQVTLSCSPISGHRSVSWYQQTPGQGLQFLFEYFSETQRNKGNFPGRFSGRQFSNSRSEMNVSTLELGDSALYLCASSGMSNEKLFFGSGTQLSVL.

The chain combines TRBV30 with TRBJ2-1; 9 nucleotides match TRBD2. In germline, CDR1 is GTSNPN, CDR2 SVGIG (reference sequence). V lost 1 base and J lost 7; bases outside the gene matches: 5. This CDR3 region has 14 residues. The CDR3 sequence is CAWSGTSVGNEQFF. In DNA, the CDR3 is TGTGCCTGGAGTGGGACTAGCGTGGGAAATGAGCAGTTCTTC. The full variable domain, in which reference TRBV30 and TRBJ2-1 provide the parts outside the CDR3, is SQTIHQWPATLVQPVGSPLSLECTVEGTSNPNLYWYRQAAGRGLQLLFYSVGIGQISSEVPQNLSASRPQDRQFILSSKKLLLSDSGFYLCAWSGTSVGNEQFFGPGTRLTVL.

This sequence joins TRBV11-2 and TRBJ2-7, with D uncertain. The germline V gene encodes CDR1 SGHAT and CDR2 FQNNGV. Trimming removed 5 bases from V and 2 bases from J, with 13 bases in between. CDR3 size: 14 residues. The CDR3 DNA sequence: TGTGCCAGCAGCCAAGATAAAGGACCCTACGAGCAGTACTTC. It is translated as CASSQDKGPYEQYF.

The chain employs TRBV4-1 and TRBJ2-3, with D perhaps TRBD1 or TRBD2 (5 bases each). Deletions cut 5 bases from V and 2 bases from J, with 14 bases between. Germline loops: CDR1 MGHRA, CDR2 YSYEKL. The CDR3 is made up of 15 amino acids. The CDR3 DNA sequence: TGCGCCAGCAGCAAAACCGGGACCGCCACAGATACGCAGTATTTT. Protein: CASSKTGTATDTQYF.

The V and J genes are TRBV5-1 and TRBJ1-1; TRBD1 matches at 10 bases. This CDR3 spans 16 amino acids. V gave up 0 bases and J gave up 2 bases; unmatched junction bases: 4. From germline, CDR1 is SGHRS and CDR2 YFSETQ. CDR3 in DNA: TGCGCCAGCAGCTTGGGAGGGACAGGGGATAACACTGAAGCTTTCTTT. Encoded protein: CASSLGGTGDNTEAFF. Full variable domain (missing parts from reference TRBV5-1 and TRBJ1-1): KAGVTQTPRYLIKTRGQQVTLSCSPISGHRSVSWYQQTPGQGLQFLFEYFSETQRNKGNFPGRFSGRQFSNSRSEMNVSTLELGDSALYLCASSLGGTGDNTEAFFGQGTRLTVV.

This chain uses TRBV10-3 with TRBJ1-2; 8 nucleotides match TRBD1. CDR1 and CDR2 (germline): ENHRY, SYGVKD. The CDR3 consists of 13 residues. The V segment lost 6 bases and the J segment 6 bases; nucleotides outside the gene matches: 6. The CDR3: CAIRTGDGDGYTF. DNA for the CDR3: TGTGCCATCAGGACAGGGGATGGAGATGGCTACACCTTC.

V usage is TRBV7-8 and J usage is TRBJ2-7; 11 positions agree with TRBD2. The CDR3 loop spans 13 amino acids. The germline CDR1 and CDR2 sequences are SGHVS and FQNEAQ. V shed 3 bases, J shed 6 bases, and the junction held 1 base outside the gene matches. The CDR3 protein is CASSFTSGSEQYF. The CDR3 nucleotides read TGTGCCAGCAGCTTTACTAGCGGGAGCGAGCAGTACTTC. Using reference TRBV7-8 and TRBJ2-7 for the parts outside the CDR3, the full variable domain is GAGVSQSPRYKVAKRGQDVALRCDPISGHVSLFWYQQALGQGPEFLTYFQNEAQLDKSGLPSDRFFAERPEGSVSTLKIQRTQQEDSAVYLCASSFTSGSEQYFGPGTRLTVT.

CDR3 residues: CASRPGVEMNTEAFF. CDR3 nucleotide sequence: TGTGCCAGCAGACCCGGGGTGGAAATGAACACTGAAGCTTTCTTT. This chain uses TRBV7-3 with TRBJ1-1; D unclear. The CDR3 consists of 15 residues. Trimming pared 6 bases from V and 0 bases from J, leaving 14 bases between. CDR1 is SGHTA and CDR2 is FQGTGA in the germline V gene.

The V call is TRBV30, the J call TRBJ2-1; D uncertain. CDR1 is GTSNPN, CDR2 SVGIG, per germline (reference sequence). This CDR3 is 16 amino acids long. Trimming pared 3 bases from V and 7 bases from J, leaving 22 bases between. DNA for the CDR3: TGTGCCTGGAGGAACTTCGTAGGAGACCCTACGAATGAGCAGTTCTTC. The encoded protein is CAWRNFVGDPTNEQFF.

The chain uses TRBV5-6 and TRBJ2-3; the D gene is possibly TRBD2 (5 bases). Germline values: CDR1 SGHDT, CDR2 YYEEEE. This CDR3 has 15 residues. Trimming removed 2 bases from V and 0 bases from J, with 10 bases in between. CDR3 coding DNA: TGTGCCAGCAGCTTAACGTGGACTAGCACAGATACGCAGTATTTT. This encodes CASSLTWTSTDTQYF. The complete variable domain, with remaining parts taken from reference TRBV5-6 and TRBJ2-3, reads DAGVTQSPTHLIKTRGQQVTLRCSPKSGHDTVSWYQQALGQGPQFIFQYYEEEERQRGNFPDRFSGHQFPNYSSELNVNALLLGDSALYLCASSLTWTSTDTQYFGPGTRLTVL.

The rearrangement joins TRBV5-1 to TRBJ2-7; tentative D call: TRBD2 (5 bases). The germline V and J ends were trimmed by 3 bases and 2 bases, with 15 bases remaining between them. This CDR3 region has 15 residues. CDR1 SGHRS and CDR2 YFSETQ come from the germline V gene. CDR3 nucleotide sequence: TGCGCCAGCAGCTCGGGAACCCAGCGTACCTACGAGCAGTACTTC. Encoded protein: CASSSGTQRTYEQYF. Full variable domain (missing parts from reference TRBV5-1 and TRBJ2-7): KAGVTQTPRYLIKTRGQQVTLSCSPISGHRSVSWYQQTPGQGLQFLFEYFSETQRNKGNFPGRFSGRQFSNSRSEMNVSTLELGDSALYLCASSSGTQRTYEQYFGPGTRLTVT.

The chain joins TRBV5-1 to TRBJ2-1, with 7 bases that match TRBD1. J was trimmed by 8 bases and V by 0 bases; bases with no gene match: 5. CDR1 is SGHRS and CDR2 is YFSETQ in the germline V gene. This CDR3 region has 14 residues. The CDR3, as DNA: TGCGCCAGCAGCTTGGACAGGGGACACGATGAGCAGTTCTTC. Its protein is CASSLDRGHDEQFF.

The V gene is TRBV7-8, the J gene TRBJ2-3; D unclear. In germline, CDR1 is SGHVS, CDR2 FQNEAQ. Between the trimmed V and J ends, which lost 6 bases and 0 bases, there was a span of 10 bases. CDR3 size: 14 residues. The CDR3 DNA follows: TGTGCCAGCAGTTTCAGAGCTAGCACAGATACGCAGTATTTT. This gives the protein CASSFRASTDTQYF.

The chain couples TRBV5-1 to TRBJ1-2; possibly TRBD1 for D (5 bases). The CDR3 loop spans 15 amino acids. Germline V gene lookup returns CDR1 SGHRS and CDR2 YFSETQ. With 4 bases removed from V and 4 bases from J, the gap between germline ends came to 17 bases. CDR3 sequence (DNA): TGCGCCAGCAGCACCGGACACGAAATGGGCTATGGCTACACCTTC. It translates to CASSTGHEMGYGYTF.

The gene calls are TRBV29-1 and TRBJ2-5; 11 bases align to TRBD2. V lost 7 bases to trimming and J lost 5 bases; unmatched junction nucleotides: 9. Germline V gene data show CDR1 as SQVTM and CDR2 as ANQGSEA. The CDR3 runs to 14 residues. CDR3: CSAPLAGVSETQYF. CDR3 DNA sequence: TGCAGCGCCCCACTAGCGGGAGTGTCGGAGACCCAGTACTTC.

The rearrangement uses TRBV6-5 and TRBJ2-7; D is uncertain. Trimming shortened V by 4 bases and J by 0 bases, and 10 bases separated the two germline ends. The CDR3 consists of 14 residues. Germline V gene data show CDR1 as MNHEY and CDR2 as SVGAGI. CDR3 residues: CASSSRPHSYEQYF. In nucleotides, the CDR3 is TGTGCCAGCAGTTCGCGTCCACACTCCTACGAGCAGTACTTC.

V usage is TRBV7-7 and J usage is TRBJ2-5; TRBD1 aligns across 9 bases. Germline loops: CDR1 SSHAT, CDR2 FNYEAQ (reference sequence). This CDR3 region has 15 residues. Germline trimming cut 4 bases from V and 1 base from J; bases unmatched to any gene: 4. The CDR3 is CASSSGTGSQETQYF. CDR3 sequence (DNA): TGTGCCAGCAGCTCTGGGACAGGGTCCCAAGAGACCCAGTACTTC.